This TCR beta chain derives from a study of T cells in Graves' hyperthyroidism and ophthalmopathy (dated by TCRdb to about 2019). Notes on the research overall: Peripheral blood samples were taken at initial diagnosis, before any treatment was given. To identify TCR V-J signatures that set the groups apart, the researchers used a discovery cohort of 100 or so patients, made up of approximately 43 with Graves' ophthalmopathy and 55 to 65 with stable Graves' hyperthyroidism. An independent validation cohort of fewer than 20 hyperthyroidism patients and about 16 patients who later progressed to ophthalmopathy tested prospective prediction of ophthalmopathy. For training and testing, the approximately 97 patients in the discovery cohort were randomly divided in a 7:3 ratio. In addition, the study compared T-cell repertoires in thyroid tissue and in blood from roughly 6 Graves' hyperthyroidism patients. Once sampling was done, hyperthyroidism patients were given methimazole at a starting dose of 30 mg daily, whereas ophthalmopathy patients were given high-dose intravenous methylprednisolone. TCR Vbeta CDR3 sequencing of some 140 peripheral blood samples (about 45 ophthalmopathy, 75 to 85 hyperthyroidism and roughly 17 progressor patients) is reported in the paper. General conclusions and limits of the study: In validation, progression to ophthalmopathy was predicted by the model with around 71% sensitivity and around 75% specificity, a median of approximately 6.5 months before onset. No statistical method was used to set the sample size in advance, and investigators knew the group allocation. Ophthalmopathy was separated from stable hyperthyroidism by a 13 V-J signature model, with approximately 86% sensitivity and roughly 84% specificity obtained in cross-validation and 80%/75% obtained in testing. Most expanded thyroid clonotypes (frequency above 0.001) were also detected in blood, a finding suggesting that blood repertoires may reflect thyroid immune responses.

Stable Graves' hyperthyroidism was defined as no progression to ophthalmopathy during 18 months of follow-up. Hyperthyroidism patients were newly diagnosed, had a disease duration of under 2 months, and were aged 18 to 65 years. Patients with uncontrolled infections, other autoimmune diseases, pregnancy or lactation were excluded. Diagnoses were established on the basis of clinical symptoms, serum thyroxine and TRAb, thyroid ultrasound, and orbital computed tomography. PBMCs were separated from under 12 ml of fresh peripheral blood using Ficoll-Paque density gradient centrifugation. Total RNA was extracted with Trizol reagent, and quality was checked on an Agilent 2100 Bioanalyzer. Amplification of TCR beta CDR3 regions was carried out from RNA transcripts. For the first round of RT-PCR on the TCR CDR3, the HTBI primer set was used together with the Qiagen OneStep RT-PCR kit. Libraries were constructed in a second round of multiplex PCR, after which size selection and purification were performed. Sequencing of the libraries was done on an Illumina HiSeq2000 using paired-end 100 bp reads. The authors processed their data as follows. SOAPnuke was used to process the raw data, with reads discarded if the reads contained adapters or uncalled bases, had a mean Phred below 15, or lacked an exact constant-primer or identifier match. COPE v1.2.5 was used to merge the high-quality paired reads, and each unique nucleotide sequence was defined as a clonotype. MiTCR v1.1 was used to align clonotypes to the IMGT TRBV, TRBD and TRBJ reference segments. Only V-J combinations with frequency above 0.0001, covering 99% to 99.2% of repertoires, were analysed. A TCS score was defined as the ratio between F50 (clonal expansion) and ExV (chaos), using BLOSUM62-based TCRdist between CDR3 peptides within each V-J. Welch's t-statistics and random forest reduced 500 to 650 V-J features to 13, which were used in a naive Bayes classifier (R e1071). TCRdb reprocessing: public reads trimmed at Q25 with fastp, clones called with MiXCR, in-frame beta chains kept. Duplicate CDR3 protein sequences are folded into a single record with the most common DNA and genes. TCRdb's processing, not the study's, gives the V and J calls here. The sample table records 650,000 to 700,000 distinct CDR3 sequences; around 15% of these occur just once. The top ten clonotypes cover 15% to 17% of the sample.

This clonotype has at least ten counts. Its recognized antigen is unknown. Per-nucleotide qualities are absent, and no much larger clonotype sits a single base away. Material for sequencing was blood. The origin of this receptor is a man between 45 and 60 years old with Graves' hyperthyroidism.

The nucleotides are TGTGCCAGCAGTCCGGACAGGGTTGGGGAAAAACTGTTTTTT. It specifies CASSPDRVGEKLFF. The sequence is built from TRBV28 and TRBJ1-4; 8 bases in between match TRBD1. The germline V gene sets CDR1 to MDHEN and CDR2 to SYDVKM. V loses 5 bases at its end and J loses 8 bases; junction bases beyond the gene matches: 7. The CDR3 spans 14 residues, from the cysteine through the phenylalanine. Only CDR3 DNA is held: 42 bases, read in frame from base 1.